These 8 T cell receptor beta chains share one sample of origin, sequenced in a study of long-term antiretroviral therapy in people with HIV. Running of the v3.0 immunoSEQ assay took place at survey level. Repertoires were generated with immunoSEQ multiplex PCR, while TCRdb's copy carries only in-frame clones and drops some. The sample has about 35,000 clones; about three quarters are singletons. The sample was unsorted PBMCs, taken 2 years after starting antiretroviral therapy. These receptors came from a woman aged 45-65 years with HIV.

The rearrangement joins TRBV6-5 to TRBJ2-3; D is possibly TRBD1 (5 bases). CDR1 is MNHEY, CDR2 SVGAGI, per germline. CDR3 length: 15 residues. With 6 bases removed from V and 0 bases from J, the gap between germline ends came to 13 bases. In DNA form, the CDR3 reads TGTGCCAGCAGCCAGAGACAGACTAGCACAGATACGCAGTATTTT. It encodes CASSQRQTSTDTQYF.

The chain employs TRBV30 and TRBJ1-1; D gene ambiguous. Germline V gene sequence: CDR1 GTSNPN, CDR2 SVGIG (reference sequence). The CDR3 runs to 14 residues. Trimming stripped 5 bases from V and 1 base from J, with 14 bases between. CDR3 residues: CAWAPDRANTEAFF. The CDR3 DNA reads TGTGCCTGGGCCCCGGACCGGGCGAACACTGAAGCTTTCTTT.

This clone was recorded a few times. This chain connects TRBV6-1 to TRBJ1-1; TRBD1 is a possible D gene (5 bases). Trimming shortened V by 4 bases and J by 1 base, and 7 bases separated the two germline ends. Germline loops: CDR1 MNHNS, CDR2 SASEGT. CDR3 length: 13 residues. CDR3 residues: CASSAGQNTEAFF. In DNA, the CDR3 is TGTGCCAGCAGTGCCGGACAGAACACTGAAGCTTTCTTT.

The table lists this clone with a count of one. The chain recombines TRBV6-1 with TRBJ2-1, with 14 bases lining up with TRBD2. V dropped 4 bases and J dropped 4; count of bases not matched to a gene: 6. Germline lookup yields CDR1 MNHNS and CDR2 SASEGT. There are 17 residues in the CDR3. The CDR3 DNA sequence: TGTGCCAGCAGTGGACTAGCGGGGGGGCCTACGTACAATGAGCAGTTCTTC. Encoded protein: CASSGLAGGPTYNEQFF.

The CDR3 DNA reads TGTGCCAGCAGCCCTTACGACATACTTGCAACTAATGAAAAACTGTTTTTT. As protein: CASSPYDILATNEKLFF. V usage is TRBV14 and J usage is TRBJ1-4, with D unresolved. The CDR3 consists of 17 residues. Germline V gives CDR1 SGHDN, CDR2 FVKESK. V was pared by 4 bases and J by 0 bases, with 15 bases between.

This clone occurred a few times. V is TRBV9 and J is TRBJ1-6, with D hard to call. Between the trimmed V and J ends, which lost 4 bases and 2 bases, there was a span of 10 bases. Germline CDR1 reads SGDLS; CDR2 reads YYNGEE. The CDR3 has 15 residues. The CDR3 here is CASSPGGTYNSPLHF. The CDR3 DNA reads as TGTGCCAGCAGCCCCGGTGGGACCTATAATTCACCCCTCCACTTT. Complete variable domain (other parts from reference TRBV9 and TRBJ1-6): DSGVTQTPKHLITATGQRVTLRCSPRSGDLSVYWYQQSLDQGLQFLIQYYNGEERAKGNILERFSAQQFPDLHSELNLSSLELGDSALYFCASSPGGTYNSPLHFGNGTRLTVT.

This clone was counted between two and nine times. The CDR3 DNA follows: TGTGCCACCGCCGTAGACAGCTACAATGAGCAGTTCTTC. This gives the protein CATAVDSYNEQFF. This chain links TRBV9 with TRBJ2-1; TRBD1 is a possible D gene (5 bases). Trimming shortened V by 9 bases and J by 3 bases, and 13 bases separated the two germline ends. Germline V gives CDR1 SGDLS, CDR2 YYNGEE. This CDR3 is 13 amino acids long.

A few counts support this clone. The rearrangement links TRBV12-5 to TRBJ2-7; 8 bases are shared with TRBD1. Germline V gives CDR1 LGHNT, CDR2 FRNRAP. V trimming: 2 bases; J trimming: 6 bases; junction bases outside the gene matches: 6. The CDR3 loop spans 14 amino acids. CDR3 DNA sequence: TGTGCTAGTGGTTTGACTGACAGGGGTGGCGAGCAGTACTTC. Amino acid sequence: CASGLTDRGGEQYF.